This T cell receptor (beta chain) originates from a study of blood T cell repertoires in COVID-19. Study-wide context: Acute and convalescent COVID-19 specimens originated in the United States, Italy and Spain. T cells, B-cell-depleted T cells, or PBMCs provided the cDNA or gDNA that served as material.

Using immunoSEQ multiplex PCR, the repertoire was profiled, and TCRdb retains in-frame clones only, with some absent. This table holds 180,000 or so clones, approximately 80% found once. Enrolled through a virtual design, the participants were between roughly 18 and 90 years of age and came from about two dozen US areas. Recovered status applied to Cohort 3 donors who had two consecutive negative PCRs. It also applied to those with clearance or with symptom resolution. The sequence was obtained from a woman aged 60-70 years who had recovered from COVID-19. Sequencing was done on a sample of PBMCs or T cells enriched from blood (not recorded which).

The CDR3 DNA is TGTGCCAGCAGCTTTTCAGGGGGACTCCTATTATACAATGAGCAGTTCTTC. This sequence encodes CASSFSGGLLLYNEQFF. This chain joins TRBV11-2 and TRBJ2-1, with TRBD1 as a possible D gene (7 bases). V gave up 3 bases and J gave up 4 bases, with 19 bases separating them. Looked up from germline, CDR1 is SGHAT and CDR2 is FQNNGV. The CDR3 totals 17 residues.